This T cell receptor beta chain was identified in a study of T-cell reconstitution after alpha-beta-depleted transplantation in children. Overall study results and limits: Fresh T-cell production supplied most of the T-cell counts and diversity seen one year after transplant. The study reportedly traced alpha-beta T cells about two months after transplant to several hundred expanded graft clones. Surviving recipient T cells and thymic progenitors accounted for the high day-60 TCRbeta diversity observed in some patients.

This sample's TCRbeta library carried unique molecular identifier barcodes. TCRdb re-called the PCR reads with MiXCR, one entry per CDR3 protein. Of 540,000 or so distinct CDR3 sequences listed, 23% are singletons. Details on this clonotype: Its target is unknown.

The CDR3 loop spans 17 amino acids. Deletions cut 2 bases from V and 6 bases from J, with 19 bases between. CDR1 SGHTA and CDR2 FQGNSA come from the germline V gene. The source material was PBMCs, mostly from graft donor cells, sampled 360 days after TCRalphabeta/CD19-depleted stem cell transplant. This sequence joins TRBV7-2 and TRBJ2-2; D is undetermined. The TCR originated in a boy under two years old who had a stem cell transplant for acute myeloid leukemia, so the T cells may come from the graft donor. The chain's CDR3 is CASSLTKKSTGSGELFF. As DNA, the CDR3 is TGTGCCAGCAGCTTAACCAAAAAATCGACCGGTTCCGGGGAGCTGTTTTTT.